This paragraph covers one TCR beta chain sequence. TCRdb's copy holds only in-frame clones and misses some; the assay was immunoSEQ multiplex PCR. The sample contains some 130,000 clones, 89% of which appear only once. Trimming left V 1 base short and J 4 bases short, with 9 bases between. This CDR3 spans 15 amino acids. Germline CDR1 SGHDT, CDR2 YYEEEE. The data stem from a study of T cell responses to AZD1222 COVID-19 vaccine. The genes are TRBV5-6 and TRBJ1-6; a possible D gene is TRBD1 (6 bases). The sample was peripheral blood, taken on day 0 of AZD1222 vaccination. The TCR comes from an adult in good health. The CDR3 nucleotides read TGTGCCAGCAGCTTGACAGGGCGGTATAATTCACCCCTCCACTTT. Amino acids: CASSLTGRYNSPLHF.